This T cell receptor beta chain is drawn from a study of T cells in localized non-small cell lung cancer. Study outcomes and limitations: Among the top 100 tumor clones, a median around 50 appeared in adjacent lung. Uninvolved adjacent lung had higher T cell clonality than tumor and all other tissues.

Here immunoSEQ multiplex PCR was the method, and the copy in TCRdb shows in-frame clones only, minus some. The sample records about 34,000 clones, roughly 86% being singletons. The V gene's germline CDR1 is ENHRY and CDR2 SYGVKD. Trimming shortened V by 6 bases and J by 0 bases, and 8 bases separated the two germline ends. This CDR3 comprises 13 residues. Remarks on this clone: Antigen unknown.

Sequencing used peripheral blood, obtained before any cancer treatment. The rearrangement uses TRBV10-3 and TRBJ1-1; possibly TRBD1 for D (6 bases). The clonotype originates from a woman aged 35-75 years with stage I lung adenocarcinoma. CDR3 in DNA: TGTGCCATCAGCCGGGACATGAACACTGAAGCTTTCTTT. Encoded protein: CAISRDMNTEAFF.